The sequence of this T cell receptor beta chain was determined in a study of CD4+ T cells in melanoma (dated by TCRdb to the early 2020s). Broadly, across the study: Neoantigen-specific CD4+ T cells in human melanoma were what the study investigated.

The paper as a whole reports these results and caveats: Neoantigen-specific CD4+ T cells were reported to be correlated with the function of CD8+ T cells, macrophages and B cells. Diverse differentiation states were reported to be shown by neoantigen-specific CD4+ T cells in melanoma.

As to this clone: No cognate antigen has been identified for it. Base qualities are not provided; no much larger clone lies one nucleotide away.

At the junction V is shortened by 0 bases and J by 5 bases; bases outside the gene matches: 1. Taken from the germline V gene, the CDR1 and CDR2 loops are SGHRS and YFSETQ. Measured from the cysteine to the phenylalanine, the CDR3 is 13 residues long. CDR3 DNA only is kept here, 39 bases in frame from base 1. To prepare the library, the immunoSEQ multiplex PCR assay was applied. TCRdb's version of the immuneACCESS table is confined to in-frame rearrangements and falls short of the full clone set. An unresolved V gene accounts for under half of the shortfall where checked; the remainder is of unknown origin. The table for this sample lists 20,000 to 25,000 clones; approximately 78% of them were counted only once. Of the sample, about 8.8% is held by the ten largest clones. The donors were people with melanoma.

The chain was built from TRBV5-1 and TRBJ2-5; TRBD2 aligns with 7 central bases. The receptor was derived from a human donor with melanoma. The CDR3 corresponds to CASSLGAGETQYF. The DNA sequence reads TGCGCCAGCAGCTTGGGAGCGGGGGAGACCCAGTACTTC.